These T cell receptor beta chains were read from a single sample in a study of neurological immune-mediated disorders. TCRdb used MiXCR to reprocess the 5' RACE reads, holding one entry per CDR3 protein. This sample has about 55,000 distinct CDR3 sequences, with less than 4.5% found just once. The sample consisted of PBMCs. Receptors were obtained from a man younger than 45 with multiple sclerosis. Both conserved end residues are part of each CDR3. Fields, in order: J gene, D gene, V gene, clone size, CDR3 protein, CDR3 DNA. The D gene is left open where the match is weak. Clone size is given for some rows only: seen once, a few or many times, or a class if the clone is expanded.

J: TRBJ1-3
D: NA
V: TRBV7-8
size: NA
CDR3: CASSLNRISGNTIYF
DNA: TGTGCCAGCAGCTTAAACAGGATATCTGGAAACACCATATATTTT

J: TRBJ1-2
D: TRBD1
V: TRBV12-3/TRBV12-4
size: many
CDR3: CALKQGNGYTF
DNA: TGTGCCTTAAAACAGGGGAATGGCTACACCTTC

J: TRBJ2-3
D: TRBD1
V: TRBV5-1
size: many
CDR3: CASSIGTGGVDTQYF
DNA: TGCGCCAGCAGCATCGGGACAGGGGGCGTAGATACGCAGTATTTT

J: TRBJ2-3
D: TRBD2
V: TRBV28
size: many
CDR3: CASSFVGLQKDTQYF
DNA: TGTGCCAGCAGTTTCGTGGGACTACAGAAAGATACGCAGTATTTT

J: TRBJ1-5
D: NA
V: TRBV3-1
size: many
CDR3: CASSQGRGRQPQHF
DNA: TGTGCCAGCAGCCAAGGCAGGGGTAGGCAGCCCCAGCATTTT

J: TRBJ2-3
D: TRBD1
V: TRBV29-1
size: many
CDR3: CSVEGQDTQYF
DNA: TGCAGCGTAGAGGGACAGGATACGCAGTATTTT

J: TRBJ2-7
D: NA
V: TRBV7-2
size: many
CDR3: CASSLAPGAYEQYF
DNA: TGTGCCAGCAGCTTAGCGCCAGGGGCCTACGAGCAGTACTTC

J: TRBJ2-1
D: NA
V: TRBV6-1
size: NA
CDR3: CASSHGEMSEQFF
DNA: TGTGCCAGCAGCCACGGGGAAATGAGTGAGCAGTTCTTC

J: TRBJ1-1
D: NA
V: TRBV3-1
size: many
CDR3: CASSQGQVNTEAFF
DNA: TGTGCCAGCAGCCAAGGACAGGTGAACACTGAAGCTTTCTTT

J: TRBJ2-7
D: NA
V: TRBV20-1
size: many
CDR3: CSASRESGKGEQYF
DNA: TGCAGTGCTAGCCGGGAGTCTGGAAAGGGCGAGCAGTACTTC

J: TRBJ1-1
D: NA
V: TRBV5-1
size: many
CDR3: CASSLRFSGTEAFF
DNA: TGCGCCAGCAGCTTGAGGTTTTCGGGCACTGAAGCTTTCTTT

J: TRBJ2-7
D: NA
V: TRBV5-1
size: many
CDR3: CASSLDTGTNFYEQYF
DNA: TGCGCCAGCAGCTTGGATACCGGGACAAACTTCTACGAGCAGTACTTC

J: TRBJ1-4
D: NA
V: TRBV5-1
size: many
CDR3: CASSEPPDEKLFF
DNA: TGCGCCAGCAGCGAACCCCCGGATGAAAAACTGTTTTTT

J: TRBJ2-7
D: NA
V: TRBV5-1
size: many
CDR3: CASSLGGRDSYEQYF
DNA: TGCGCCAGCAGCCTTGGTGGCAGAGACTCCTACGAGCAGTACTTC

J: TRBJ2-2
D: NA
V: TRBV11-2
size: many
CDR3: CASSRTNTGELFF
DNA: TGTGCCAGCAGTCGCACTAATACCGGGGAGCTGTTTTTT

J: TRBJ2-7
D: TRBD1
V: TRBV20-1
size: many
CDR3: CSARRGTGTYEQYF
DNA: TGCAGTGCTAGGAGAGGGACAGGCACCTACGAGCAGTACTTC

J: TRBJ1-5
D: TRBD1
V: TRBV4-2
size: few
CDR3: CASSQWTGTSNQPQNF
DNA: TGTGCCAGCAGCCAATGGACAGGGACTAGCAATCAGCCCCAGAATTTT

J: TRBJ1-5
D: TRBD1
V: TRBV20-1
size: many
CDR3: CSAFSRGLSNQPQHF
DNA: TGCAGTGCCTTCAGCAGGGGGCTGAGCAATCAGCCCCAGCATTTT

J: TRBJ1-6
D: TRBD1
V: TRBV12-3/TRBV12-4
size: NA
CDR3: CASTWDRLGSPLHF
DNA: TGTGCCAGCACCTGGGACAGGCTGGGTTCACCCCTCCACTTT

J: TRBJ1-5
D: NA
V: TRBV5-6
size: NA
CDR3: CASSRKVGQPQNF
DNA: TGTGCCAGCAGCAGAAAGGTCGGTCAGCCCCAGAATTTT

J: TRBJ2-2
D: NA
V: TRBV7-9
size: many
CDR3: CASSVRLAGSTGELFF
DNA: TGTGCCAGCAGCGTGAGATTGGCGGGGAGCACCGGGGAGCTGTTTTTT

J: TRBJ2-1
D: TRBD2
V: TRBV9
size: many
CDR3: CASSARLGLAGGGSYNEQFF
DNA: TGTGCCAGCAGCGCCCGCCTGGGACTAGCGGGGGGGGGTTCCTACAATGAGCAGTTCTTC

J: TRBJ2-3
D: TRBD1
V: TRBV4-1
size: many
CDR3: CASSQEQGARDTQYF
DNA: TGCGCCAGCAGCCAAGAACAGGGGGCAAGAGATACGCAGTATTTT

J: TRBJ2-3
D: TRBD2
V: TRBV28
size: many
CDR3: CASSWTSGRLTDTQYF
DNA: TGTGCCAGCAGTTGGACTAGCGGGAGGCTCACAGATACGCAGTATTTT

J: TRBJ2-7
D: TRBD1
V: TRBV20-1
size: many
CDR3: CSLEVVGQPYEQYF
DNA: TGCAGTTTAGAAGTGGTGGGACAGCCCTACGAGCAGTACTTC

J: TRBJ2-7
D: NA
V: TRBV12-3/TRBV12-4
size: many
CDR3: CASTQLEVSGEQYF
DNA: TGTGCCAGCACTCAACTAGAGGTGTCGGGGGAGCAGTACTTC

J: TRBJ2-2
D: NA
V: TRBV7-2
size: many
CDR3: CASSLANTNTGELFF
DNA: TGTGCCAGCAGCTTAGCGAATACGAACACCGGGGAGCTGTTTTTT

J: TRBJ2-3
D: NA
V: TRBV20-1
size: many
CDR3: CSASARLGDTQYF
DNA: TGCAGTGCTAGCGCCCGTCTGGGGGATACGCAGTATTTT

J: TRBJ2-7
D: TRBD2
V: TRBV10-2
size: many
CDR3: CASGGGSYEQYF
DNA: TGCGCCAGCGGGGGGGGCTCCTACGAGCAGTACTTC

J: TRBJ2-5
D: NA
V: TRBV5-6
size: many
CDR3: CASSRGTQETQYF
DNA: TGTGCCAGCAGCCGGGGAACACAAGAGACCCAGTACTTC

J: TRBJ2-7
D: TRBD2
V: TRBV27
size: many
CDR3: CASRGVAGGYEQYF
DNA: TGTGCCAGCAGGGGAGTAGCGGGGGGCTACGAGCAGTACTTC

J: TRBJ2-4
D: NA
V: TRBV6-5
size: many
CDR3: CASSYPGDYRSGLLVAKNIQYF
DNA: TGTGCCAGCAGTTACCCGGGGGATTACAGGTCGGGGTTGCTGGTTGCCAAAAACATTCAGTACTTC

J: TRBJ2-7
D: TRBD2
V: TRBV5-1
size: NA
CDR3: CASSREASGYEQYF
DNA: TGCGCCAGCAGCCGGGAGGCTAGCGGCTACGAGCAGTACTTC

J: TRBJ1-2
D: TRBD1
V: TRBV7-2
size: many
CDR3: CASSLSGQGWSYGYTF
DNA: TGTGCCAGCAGCTTAAGTGGACAGGGGTGGAGCTATGGCTACACCTTC

J: TRBJ2-1
D: TRBD2
V: TRBV12-3/TRBV12-4
size: many
CDR3: CASSSTGTSESEQFF
DNA: TGTGCCAGCAGTTCCACCGGGACTAGCGAGTCTGAGCAGTTCTTC

J: TRBJ1-1
D: TRBD1
V: TRBV6-2/TRBV6-3
size: many
CDR3: CASSYSGQGVGAFF
DNA: TGTGCCAGCAGTTACTCGGGACAGGGTGTAGGAGCTTTCTTT

J: TRBJ2-7
D: NA
V: TRBV7-6
size: many
CDR3: CASSPRASYEQYF
DNA: TGTGCCAGCAGCCCTCGGGCATCCTACGAGCAGTACTTC

J: TRBJ1-1
D: NA
V: TRBV7-9
size: many
CDR3: CASSLGTEAFF
DNA: TGTGCCAGCAGCTTGGGTACTGAAGCTTTCTTT

J: TRBJ2-1
D: NA
V: TRBV20-1
size: few
CDR3: CSATRPVTQFF
DNA: TGCAGTGCTACGCGCCCGGTGACGCAGTTCTTC

J: TRBJ1-2
D: TRBD1
V: TRBV20-1
size: many
CDR3: CSARLGGTGTLGYTF
DNA: TGCAGTGCTAGATTAGGGGGGACAGGAACTCTCGGCTACACCTTC

J: TRBJ2-3
D: NA
V: TRBV3-1
size: many
CDR3: CASSLREEGTDTQYF
DNA: TGTGCCAGCAGCCTCCGGGAAGAGGGGACAGATACGCAGTATTTT

J: TRBJ2-6
D: NA
V: TRBV2
size: few
CDR3: CASSEAQRGANVLTF
DNA: TGTGCCAGCAGTGAAGCGCAGAGGGGGGCCAACGTCCTGACTTTC

J: TRBJ2-7
D: TRBD1
V: TRBV2
size: many
CDR3: CASRKTGSDEQYF
DNA: TGTGCCAGCAGGAAGACAGGGTCGGACGAGCAGTACTTC

J: TRBJ1-5
D: TRBD1
V: TRBV5-6
size: many
CDR3: CASSLATGGGQPQHF
DNA: TGTGCCAGCAGCTTGGCCACAGGGGGCGGTCAGCCCCAGCATTTT

J: TRBJ2-7
D: TRBD2
V: TRBV5-1
size: many
CDR3: CASSLGSGGYEQYF
DNA: TGCGCCAGCAGCTTGGGAAGCGGGGGTTACGAGCAGTACTTC

J: TRBJ1-1
D: NA
V: TRBV20-1
size: many
CDR3: CSARDLGTEAFF
DNA: TGCAGTGCTAGAGATCTCGGTACTGAAGCTTTCTTT

J: TRBJ1-1
D: TRBD1
V: TRBV5-1
size: many
CDR3: CASTGTGVTEAFF
DNA: TGCGCCAGCACCGGGACAGGGGTCACTGAAGCTTTCTTT

J: TRBJ2-1
D: TRBD2
V: TRBV29-1
size: many
CDR3: CSATGTSGINEQFF
DNA: TGCAGCGCAACCGGGACTAGCGGGATAAATGAGCAGTTCTTC